This is a list of T cell receptor beta chains from one sample in a study of CD8+ T cells in alopecia areata. Clones were read by immunoSEQ multiplex PCR, and TCRdb kept only the in-frame ones, dropping some. The table includes fewer than 200,000 clones, less than 75% detected once. The sample consisted of CD8+ T cells sorted from blood, taken at week 0. All receptors come from a human donor with alopecia areata. The CDR3 runs from the conserved cysteine through the conserved F or W. Fields, in order: clone size, J gene, V gene, D gene, CDR3 protein, CDR3 DNA. A D gene is named only where the DNA matches it firmly. The listing skips clone size in some rows; elsewhere it reads once, few, many or a size class.

>.|TRBJ2-2|TRBV30|.
CAWSVLGAGELFF
TGTGCCTGGAGTGTACTAGGTGCCGGGGAGCTGTTTTTT
>once|TRBJ2-7|TRBV5-6|.
CASSLGSGNYEQYF
TGTGCCAGCAGCTTGGGTTCGGGGAACTACGAGCAGTACTTC
>.|TRBJ1-2|TRBV20-1|.
CSARGGYGYTF
TGCAGTGCTAGGGGAGGGTATGGCTACACCTTC
>few|TRBJ1-2|TRBV6-5|.
CASTSEPGGYTF
TGTGCCAGCACTAGCGAACCGGGGGGCTACACCTTC
>.|TRBJ1-2|TRBV7-9|.
CASSSDRNNYGYTF
TGTGCCAGCAGCAGCGACAGGAATAACTATGGCTACACCTTC
>.|TRBJ2-7|TRBV28|.
CASSSSYEQYF
TGTGCCAGCTCCTCCTCCTACGAGCAGTACTTC
>.|TRBJ1-2|TRBV27|.
CASITSDGGYTF
TGTGCCAGCATCACCTCAGACGGTGGCTACACCTTC
>few|TRBJ2-1|TRBV5-1|TRBD2
CASSLGLADNEQFF
TGCGCCAGCAGCTTGGGACTAGCGGACAATGAGCAGTTCTTC
>.|TRBJ2-7|TRBV19|TRBD1
CASSISDRGIHEQYF
TGTGCCAGTAGTATCTCGGACAGGGGAATCCACGAGCAGTACTTC
>.|TRBJ2-1|TRBV6-1|TRBD2
CASSLAGDKQFF
TGTGCCAGCAGCCTAGCGGGGGATAAGCAGTTCTTC
>few|TRBJ2-3|TRBV29-1|.
CSVGWGGRADTQYF
TGCAGCGTTGGTTGGGGGGGCCGGGCAGATACGCAGTATTTT
>.|TRBJ1-2|TRBV9|TRBD1
CASSVSKDRVTGGYTF
TGTGCCAGCAGCGTTTCTAAGGACAGGGTTACTGGTGGCTACACCTTC
>once|TRBJ1-1|TRBV9|.
CASSEGQNTEAFF
TGTGCCAGCAGCGAGGGACAGAACACTGAAGCTTTCTTT
>once|TRBJ1-5|TRBV7-9|.
CASSFTGADQPQHF
TGTGCCAGCAGCTTCACTGGGGCCGATCAGCCCCAGCATTTT
>.|TRBJ2-5|TRBV2|.
CASTGWETQYF
TGTGCCAGCACGGGGTGGGAGACCCAGTACTTC
>.|TRBJ2-1|TRBV13|.
CASSLAFRGEQFF
TGTGCCAGCAGCTTAGCCTTCCGGGGGGAGCAGTTCTTC
>once|TRBJ1-1|TRBV25-1|.
CASSRSMNTEAFF
TGTGCCAGCAGTAGGAGCATGAACACTGAAGCTTTCTTT
>.|TRBJ1-2|TRBV6-5|.
CASSYRVGRNYGYTF
TGTGCCAGCAGTTACAGGGTGGGACGTAACTATGGCTACACCTTC
>few|TRBJ1-2|TRBV29-1|TRBD1
CSVRDRNYGYTF
TGCAGCGTCAGGGACAGAAACTATGGCTACACCTTC
>.|TRBJ2-1|TRBV13|TRBD2
CASSLELAGNNEQFF
TGTGCCAGCAGCTTAGAATTAGCGGGGAACAATGAGCAGTTCTTC
>.|TRBJ2-3|TRBV6-5|.
CASSWGETDTQYF
TGTGCCAGCAGTTGGGGTGAAACAGATACGCAGTATTTT
>.|TRBJ2-7|TRBV29-1|.
CSVGVGAAQPPSYEQYF
TGCAGCGTGGGTGTGGGGGCGGCGCAGCCTCCCTCCTACGAGCAGTACTTC
>once|TRBJ2-1|TRBV6-5|.
CASSYGFSNEQFF
TGTGCCAGCAGTTACGGTTTTTCGAATGAGCAGTTCTTC
>.|TRBJ1-5|TRBV4-1|TRBD1
CASSQDKAPTGGYQPQHF
TGCGCCAGCAGCCAAGATAAAGCACCGACAGGGGGCTATCAGCCCCAGCATTTT
>few|TRBJ2-7|TRBV29-1|TRBD1
CSVLKPRTGGYEQYF
TGCAGCGTTCTTAAACCCCGGACAGGGGGCTACGAGCAGTACTTC
>.|TRBJ1-1|TRBV29-1|TRBD1
CSVVTGELTEAFF
TGCAGCGTCGTAACAGGGGAGTTAACTGAAGCTTTCTTT
>.|TRBJ2-7|TRBV4-1|TRBD1
CASSQTMGPTGDYEQYF
TGCGCCAGCAGCCAAACGATGGGGCCTACAGGGGACTACGAGCAGTACTTC
>once|TRBJ1-4|TRBV5-1|.
CASSLAGAREKLFF
TGCGCCAGCAGCTTGGCGGGGGCGCGGGAAAAACTGTTTTTT
>few|TRBJ2-7|TRBV27|.
CASSFRGEQYF
TGTGCCAGCAGTTTCCGGGGCGAGCAGTACTTC
>.|TRBJ2-3|TRBV29-1|TRBD2
CSVTKSGGAPLAQYF
TGCAGCGTCACAAAAAGCGGGGGGGCCCCCCTAGCGCAGTATTTT
>.|TRBJ1-6|TRBV27|.
CASSLQGGNSPLHF
TGTGCCAGCAGTTTACAGGGTGGTAATTCACCCCTCCACTTT
>few|TRBJ2-4|TRBV2|.
CASGQGPSDIQYF
TGTGCCAGCGGGCAGGGGCCCTCGGACATTCAGTACTTC
>.|TRBJ2-1|TRBV7-9|.
CASSLGVEQFF
TGTGCCAGCAGCTTAGGGGTCGAGCAGTTCTTC
>.|TRBJ1-1|TRBV2|.
CASSPRQSNTEAFF
TGTGCCAGCAGTCCCAGGCAGTCGAACACTGAAGCTTTCTTT
>.|TRBJ1-1|TRBV10-3|.
CAISESGALGEAFF
TGTGCCATCAGTGAGTCGGGCGCGCTGGGTGAGGCTTTCTTT
>.|TRBJ2-3|TRBV4-1|TRBD2
CASRVTTSGGITPSTDTQYF
TGCGCCAGCAGGGTTACGACTAGCGGGGGGATAACTCCTAGCACAGATACGCAGTATTTT
>.|TRBJ2-2|TRBV7-2|.
CASTYTGELFF
TGTGCCAGCACCTACACCGGGGAGCTGTTTTTT
>.|TRBJ2-3|TRBV7-9|.
CASSPPGPRAPDTQYF
TGTGCCAGCAGCCCCCCGGGCCCACGCGCCCCAGATACGCAGTATTTT
>.|TRBJ2-5|TRBV4-1|TRBD2
CASSQGGLAGIETQYF
TGCGCCAGCAGCCAAGGTGGACTAGCGGGGATTGAGACCCAGTACTTC
>.|TRBJ1-1|TRBV27|.
CASSLGGGTEAFF
TGTGCCAGCAGTTTAGGGGGGGGGACTGAAGCTTTCTTT
>.|TRBJ1-2|TRBV12-5|TRBD1
CASGLVTRQGAAPASGYTF
TGTGCTAGTGGTTTGGTGACCCGTCAGGGGGCGGCCCCGGCGTCTGGCTACACCTTC
>few|TRBJ2-1|TRBV4-2|.
CASSQGTGGRGEQFF
TGTGCCAGCAGCCAAGGTACGGGGGGCCGTGGTGAGCAGTTCTTC
>.|TRBJ2-7|TRBV4-1|.
CASSLREGEQYF
TGCGCCAGCAGCCTCCGCGAGGGAGAGCAGTACTTC
>few|TRBJ2-1|TRBV5-6|TRBD2
CASSFSSGGYNEQFF
TGTGCCAGCAGTTTTTCTAGCGGGGGGTACAATGAGCAGTTCTTC
>once|TRBJ1-2|TRBV20-1|.
CSARRDYGYTF
TGCAGTGCTAGGAGGGACTATGGCTACACCTTC
>.|TRBJ2-5|TRBV27|.
CASSLGGQQETQYF
TGTGCCAGCAGTTTGGGGGGACAGCAAGAGACCCAGTACTTC
>.|TRBJ2-7|TRBV6-1|.
CASSARWGNEQYF
TGTGCCAGCAGTGCTAGATGGGGGAACGAGCAGTACTTC
>.|TRBJ1-1|TRBV7-9|.
CASGNTEAFF
TGTGCCAGCGGGAACACTGAAGCTTTCTTT
>.|TRBJ1-2|TRBV5-1|.
CASSSGLGYTF
TGCGCCAGCAGCTCAGGGCTTGGCTACACCTTC
>.|TRBJ1-2|TRBV2|TRBD1
CASSEALRGDRDYGYTF
TGTGCCAGCAGTGAAGCGCTTCGGGGAGACAGGGACTATGGCTACACCTTC
>.|TRBJ1-5|TRBV4-2|.
CASSQGIPGRQPQHF
TGTGCCAGCAGCCAAGGCATTCCCGGCCGGCAGCCCCAGCATTTT
>.|TRBJ2-7|TRBV7-9|.
CASSPATDFHEQYF
TGTGCCAGCAGCCCCGCGACAGATTTCCACGAGCAGTACTTC
>few|TRBJ2-1|TRBV14|TRBD1
CASSLYRGRNEQFF
TGTGCCAGCAGCCTTTACAGGGGGCGGAATGAGCAGTTCTTC
>.|TRBJ1-2|TRBV5-1|.
CASSPWGPDQDGYTF
TGCGCCAGCAGCCCGTGGGGGCCGGACCAAGATGGCTACACCTTC
>.|TRBJ2-3|TRBV13|TRBD2
CASSSRAGTSTDTQYF
TGTGCCAGCAGCAGTAGAGCGGGAACTAGCACAGATACGCAGTATTTT
>once|TRBJ1-6|TRBV27|.
CASSLGGPNSPLHF
TGTGCCAGCAGTTTAGGAGGACCTAATTCACCCCTCCACTTT
>.|TRBJ2-1|TRBV5-3|.
CARSLTTPSSYNEQFF
TGTGCCAGAAGCTTGACCACCCCTAGCTCCTACAATGAGCAGTTCTTC